The T cell receptor (beta chain) under discussion was sequenced for a study of OX40 agonist ivuxolimab in advanced cancers. Across the whole study: Each patient was given ivuxolimab into a vein every 2 weeks, at 0.01 to 10 mg/kg.

This table comes from immunoSEQ multiplex PCR, and its TCRdb copy is limited to in-frame clones, with some not included. The data contain approximately 62,000 clones, about 92% of them singletons. The sampling schedule covered blood at baseline, cycle 4 day 1, and cycle 7 day 1. The CDR3 has 12 amino acids. CDR1 and CDR2 from the germline V gene are MNHNY and SVGAGI (reference sequence). The ends were cut back, 6 bases at V and 5 bases at J, with 10 bases in the middle. This clone was counted only a few times. Sequenced here: CD4+ or CD8+ T cells sorted from blood, sampled in a trial of the OX40 agonist ivuxolimab. The gene calls are TRBV6-6 and TRBJ1-1; D is unclear. This TCR was recovered from an adult with an advanced solid tumor such as melanoma, head and neck, liver or kidney cancer. CDR3: CASRLQGTEAFF. As DNA, the CDR3 is TGTGCCAGCAGATTACAAGGGACTGAAGCTTTCTTT.